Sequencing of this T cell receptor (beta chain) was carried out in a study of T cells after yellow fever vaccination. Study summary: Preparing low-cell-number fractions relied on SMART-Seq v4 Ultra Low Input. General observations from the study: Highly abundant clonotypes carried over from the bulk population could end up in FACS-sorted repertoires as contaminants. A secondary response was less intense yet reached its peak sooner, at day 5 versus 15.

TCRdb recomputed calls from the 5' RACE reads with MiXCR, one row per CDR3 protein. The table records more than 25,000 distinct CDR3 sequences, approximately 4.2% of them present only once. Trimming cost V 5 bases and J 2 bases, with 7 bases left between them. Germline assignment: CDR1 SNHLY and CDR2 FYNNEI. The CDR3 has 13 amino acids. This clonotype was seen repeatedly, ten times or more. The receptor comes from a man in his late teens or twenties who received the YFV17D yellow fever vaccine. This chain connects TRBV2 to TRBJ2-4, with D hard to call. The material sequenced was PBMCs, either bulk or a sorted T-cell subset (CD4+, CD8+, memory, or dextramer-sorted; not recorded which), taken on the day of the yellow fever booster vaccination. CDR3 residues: CASSIHPKNIQYF. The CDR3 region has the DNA TGTGCCAGCAGTATCCATCCCAAAAACATTCAGTACTTC.